Described below is a single TCR beta chain sequence and its context. The data stem from a study of radiation and T cells in renal cell carcinoma. Using immunoSEQ multiplex PCR, the repertoire was profiled, and TCRdb retains in-frame clones only, with some absent. The sample comprises 18,000 or so clones, roughly 54% of which are singletons, and around 11% rests with the top ten. CDR3 length equals 13 residues. V trimming: 6 bases; J trimming: 4 bases; junction bases outside the gene matches: 5. The germline V gene encodes CDR1 MNHNY and CDR2 SVGAGI (reference sequence). The treatment here: 15 Gy SBRT to primary tumor, nephrectomy 4 weeks later.

The sample consisted of tumor tissue, taken from a patient whose treatment included radiotherapy and nephrectomy. The receptor comes from a man between 50 and 59 years old with renal cell carcinoma. This rearrangement joins TRBV6-6 to TRBJ1-1; 7 bases agree with TRBD1. The DNA of the CDR3 is TGTGCCAGCAGGGGGGGGACAGTCACTGAAGCTTTCTTT. This sequence encodes CASRGGTVTEAFF.